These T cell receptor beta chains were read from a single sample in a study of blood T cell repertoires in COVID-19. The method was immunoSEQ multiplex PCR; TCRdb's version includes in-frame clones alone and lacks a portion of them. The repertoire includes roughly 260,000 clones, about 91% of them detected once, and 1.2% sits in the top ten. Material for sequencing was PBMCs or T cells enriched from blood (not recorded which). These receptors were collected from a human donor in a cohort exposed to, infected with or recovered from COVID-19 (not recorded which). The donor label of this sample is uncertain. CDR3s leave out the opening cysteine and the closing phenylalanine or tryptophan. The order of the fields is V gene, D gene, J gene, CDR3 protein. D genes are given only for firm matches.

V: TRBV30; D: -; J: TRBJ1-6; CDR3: AWSDRANSPLH
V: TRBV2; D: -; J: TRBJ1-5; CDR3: ASRDRGNQPQH
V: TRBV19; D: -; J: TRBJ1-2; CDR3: ASQILGAYGYT
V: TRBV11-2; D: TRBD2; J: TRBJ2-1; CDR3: ASSLGLAAHNEQF
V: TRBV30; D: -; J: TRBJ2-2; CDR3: AWSVIGGNTGELF
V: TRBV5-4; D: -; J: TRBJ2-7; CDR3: ASSLAARSREQY
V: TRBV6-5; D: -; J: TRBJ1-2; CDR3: ASIDRETYGYT
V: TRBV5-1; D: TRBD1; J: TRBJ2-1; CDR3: ASSQTGGAQNEQF
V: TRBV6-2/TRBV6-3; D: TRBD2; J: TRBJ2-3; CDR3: ASSPLSGGADTQY
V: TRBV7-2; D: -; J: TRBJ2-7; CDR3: ASSLTALSYEQY
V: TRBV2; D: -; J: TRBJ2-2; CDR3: ASNRGGTGELF
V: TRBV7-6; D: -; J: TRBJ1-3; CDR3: ASSISSGNTIY
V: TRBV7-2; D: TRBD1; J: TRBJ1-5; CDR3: ASSLSGGEQPQH
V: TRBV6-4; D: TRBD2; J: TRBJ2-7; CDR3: ASSQAGGPAYEQY
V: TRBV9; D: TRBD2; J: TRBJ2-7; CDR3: ASSAGLAGISYEQY
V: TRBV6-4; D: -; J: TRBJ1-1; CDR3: ASRPTTGMNTEAF
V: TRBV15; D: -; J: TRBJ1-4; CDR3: ATSREYRQGREKLF
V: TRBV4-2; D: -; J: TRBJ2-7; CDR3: ASSQERGSSSYEQY
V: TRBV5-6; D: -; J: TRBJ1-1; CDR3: ASSATGLSEAF
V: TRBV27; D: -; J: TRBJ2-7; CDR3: ASSRLTSSYEQY
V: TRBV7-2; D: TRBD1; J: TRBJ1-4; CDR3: ASSPDRGNEKLF
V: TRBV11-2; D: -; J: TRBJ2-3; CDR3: ASSLRRGGTDTQY
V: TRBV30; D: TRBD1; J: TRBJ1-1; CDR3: AWKVPGGVNTEAF
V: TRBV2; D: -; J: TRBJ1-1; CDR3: ASSLSTEAF
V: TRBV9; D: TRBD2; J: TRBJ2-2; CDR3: ASSALTSGGTGELF
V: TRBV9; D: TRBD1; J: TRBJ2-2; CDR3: ASSTTGTDYTGELF
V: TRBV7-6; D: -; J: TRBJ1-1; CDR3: ASSLEAGPTEAF
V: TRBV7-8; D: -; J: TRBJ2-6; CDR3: ASLVGRGLFSGANVLT
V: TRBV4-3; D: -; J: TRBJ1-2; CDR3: ASSQSREAAGQT
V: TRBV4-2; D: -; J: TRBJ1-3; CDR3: ASGGDSSGNTIY
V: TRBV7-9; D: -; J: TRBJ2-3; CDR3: ASSLGDYTDTQY
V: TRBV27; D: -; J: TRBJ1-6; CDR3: ASRKGGLGYNSPLH
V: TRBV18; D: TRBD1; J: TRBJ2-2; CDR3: ASPSPTGAVTGELF
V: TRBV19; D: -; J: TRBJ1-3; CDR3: ASSIGGSGNTIY
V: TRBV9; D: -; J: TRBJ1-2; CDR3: ASSARQAWADGYT
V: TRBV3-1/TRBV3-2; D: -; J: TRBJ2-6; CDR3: ASSQETQFFSGANVLT
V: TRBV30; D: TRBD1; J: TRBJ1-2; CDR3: AWSGTGNNYGYT
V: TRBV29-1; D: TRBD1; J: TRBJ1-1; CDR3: SVKDRGREVEAF
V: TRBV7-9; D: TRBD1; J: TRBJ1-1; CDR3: ASSSDRVGTEAF
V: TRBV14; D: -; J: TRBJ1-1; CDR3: ASSQDFRPFEAF
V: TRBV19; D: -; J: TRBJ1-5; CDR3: ASSIDGGSTDSNQPQH
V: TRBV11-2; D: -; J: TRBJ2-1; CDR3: ASSRGGGYNEQF
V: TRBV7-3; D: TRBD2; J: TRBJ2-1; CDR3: ASSLRPSGDYNEQF
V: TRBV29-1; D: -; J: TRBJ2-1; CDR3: SVPGLPGSNEQF